The entry that follows covers one TCR beta chain sequence. Antigen: not known. Sequencing used immunoSEQ multiplex PCR; TCRdb keeps in-frame clones, though not all of them. Of approximately 90,000 clones listed, approximately 90% are singletons. This sample is drawn from a study of graft-versus-host responses after intestinal transplantation. Study-level information: Multivisceral, liver-intestinal, or isolated intestinal grafts were transplanted into recipients. Recipients across the board were started on anti-thymocyte globulin induction, then kept on tacrolimus and steroids for about 3 years.

This specimen was unstimulated CD8+ T cells sorted from spleen or lymph node cells, taken before transplant. This sequence originates from a human donor who was the organ donor for an intestinal transplant.

CDR3 sequence (DNA): TGTGCTAGTGGTTCCATTGAGACCCAGTACTTC. Its protein is CASGSIETQYF. This chain joins TRBV12-5 and TRBJ2-5; D is undetermined. The ends were cut back, 4 bases at V and 5 bases at J, with 5 bases in the middle. In germline, CDR1 is LGHNT, CDR2 FRNRAP. There are 11 residues in the CDR3.